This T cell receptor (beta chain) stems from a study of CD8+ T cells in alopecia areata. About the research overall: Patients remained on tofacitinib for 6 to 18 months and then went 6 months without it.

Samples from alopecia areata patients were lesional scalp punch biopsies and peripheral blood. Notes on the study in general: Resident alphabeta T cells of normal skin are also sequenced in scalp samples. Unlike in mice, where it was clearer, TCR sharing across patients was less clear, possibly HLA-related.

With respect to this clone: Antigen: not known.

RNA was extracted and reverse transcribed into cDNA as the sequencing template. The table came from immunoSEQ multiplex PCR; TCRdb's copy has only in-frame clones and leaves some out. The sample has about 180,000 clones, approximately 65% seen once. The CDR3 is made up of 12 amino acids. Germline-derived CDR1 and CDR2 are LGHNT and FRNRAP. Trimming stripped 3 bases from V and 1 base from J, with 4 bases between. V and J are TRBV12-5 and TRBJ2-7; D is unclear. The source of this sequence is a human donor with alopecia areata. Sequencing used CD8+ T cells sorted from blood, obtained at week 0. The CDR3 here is CASGLGSYEQYF. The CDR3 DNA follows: TGTGCTAGTGGTTTAGGGTCCTACGAGCAGTACTTC.